These 28 T cell receptor beta chains were sequenced from one sample in a study of blood T cell repertoires in COVID-19. The method was immunoSEQ multiplex PCR; TCRdb's version includes in-frame clones alone and lacks a portion of them. This table holds approximately 120,000 clones, more than 75% found once. Sample: peripheral blood. These receptors all stem from a human donor in a cohort sampled during active COVID-19.

The V gene is TRBV6-5, the J gene TRBJ2-7; a weak D match, TRBD1 (6 bases). This CDR3 has 13 amino acids. Trimming removed 4 bases from V and 6 bases from J, with 13 bases in between. CDR1 MNHEY and CDR2 SVGAGI come from the germline V gene. The CDR3 coding sequence is TGTGCCAGCAGTTGGTCAGGGGACGGCGAGCAGTACTTC. Translated, it gives CASSWSGDGEQYF.

The chain links TRBV6-5 to TRBJ1-5, with D possibly being TRBD1 (5 bases). The germline CDR1 and CDR2 sequences are MNHEY and SVGAGI. V was trimmed by 6 bases and J by 0 bases, leaving 6 bases between them. The CDR3 runs 13 residues. The CDR3 here is CASRTDSNQPQHF. CDR3 nucleotide sequence: TGTGCCAGCAGGACAGATAGCAATCAGCCCCAGCATTTT.

The V and J genes are TRBV5-1 and TRBJ1-2; TRBD1 is a possible D gene (6 bases). The V end lost 4 bases, the J end lost 8 bases, and 12 bases lay between the germline ends. Germline V lookup: CDR1 SGHRS, CDR2 YFSETQ. The CDR3 is 12 residues long. The CDR3 nucleotides read TGCGCCAGCAGCCCGGGGGGCGCGGGCTACACCTTC. Translated, it gives CASSPGGAGYTF.

This clone was picked up a small number of times. The V and J genes are TRBV28 and TRBJ2-3, with D possibly matching TRBD2 (5 bases). The CDR3 contains 15 residues. Germline values: CDR1 MDHEN, CDR2 SYDVKM. V gave up 3 bases and J gave up 0 bases, with 10 bases separating them. CDR3 coding DNA: TGTGCCAGCAGTTTGGGTGGGAGCAGCACAGATACGCAGTATTTT. Translated: CASSLGGSSTDTQYF.

This chain links TRBV5-1 with TRBJ1-2; TRBD1 might be the D (6 bases). Germline V gives CDR1 SGHRS, CDR2 YFSETQ. Trimming stripped 3 bases from V and 2 bases from J, with 11 bases between. The CDR3 loop spans 14 amino acids. CDR3 sequence reads: CASSSPGANYGYTF. For the CDR3, the DNA is TGCGCCAGCAGCTCTCCAGGGGCGAACTATGGCTACACCTTC.

The chain joins TRBV5-6 to TRBJ2-5; D may be TRBD2 (7 bases). The CDR3 extends over 15 amino acids. V was shortened by 0 bases and J by 5 bases, with 14 bases between the two germline ends. CDR1 and CDR2 (germline): SGHDT, YYEEEE. The CDR3 bases are TGTGCCAGCAGCTTGGCCCGGGGGGCCGGGGAGACCCAGTACTTC. Protein sequence: CASSLARGAGETQYF.

This chain joins TRBV28 and TRBJ1-2; the match to TRBD1 covers 7 bases. This CDR3 comprises 15 residues. V lost 6 bases, J lost 0 bases, and 7 bases stayed unmatched. Looked up from germline, CDR1 is MDHEN and CDR2 is SYDVKM. The CDR3 loop is CASRGQPDTNYGYTF. CDR3 bases: TGTGCCAGCAGGGGACAGCCAGATACTAACTATGGCTACACCTTC.

This sequence joins TRBV2 and TRBJ2-7, with TRBD2 as a possible D gene (5 bases). V was pared by 2 bases and J by 2 bases, with 10 bases between. CDR1 and CDR2 from the germline V gene are SNHLY and FYNNEI. The length of the CDR3 is 14 residues. The CDR3 region is CASSERGATYEQYF. Written as DNA, the CDR3 is TGTGCCAGCAGTGAACGGGGTGCTACCTACGAGCAGTACTTC. Filled out from reference TRBV2 and TRBJ2-7, the complete variable domain reads EPEVTQTPSHQVTQMGQEVILRCVPISNHLYFYWYRQILGQKVEFLVSFYNNEISEKSEIFDDQFSVERPDGSNFTLKIRSTKLEDSAMYFCASSERGATYEQYFGPGTRLTVT.

This chain links TRBV5-1 with TRBJ2-3; 9 nucleotides align to TRBD2. The CDR3 totals 15 residues. Germline assignment: CDR1 SGHRS and CDR2 YFSETQ. J gave up 0 bases and V 6 bases, and 5 bases lay outside the gene matches. The CDR3 DNA follows: TGCGCCAGCACCGCGGGGGGGATAAGCACAGATACGCAGTATTTT. Protein product: CASTAGGISTDTQYF.

The chain employs TRBV19 and TRBJ2-7, with 8 nucleotides matching TRBD1. V lost 6 bases, J lost 6 bases, and 10 bases stayed unmatched. There are 14 residues in the CDR3. Germline CDR1 LNHDA, CDR2 SQIVND (reference sequence). This CDR3 reads CASSPTGTGSEQYF. As DNA, the CDR3 is TGTGCCAGTAGCCCGACTGGGACAGGCAGCGAGCAGTACTTC.

The chain couples TRBV12-3 or TRBV12-4 to TRBJ1-1; no clear D. Deletions cut 6 bases from V and 5 bases from J, with 13 bases between. CDR3 length: 13 amino acids. CDR3 amino acids: CASSLQWRTEAFF. The CDR3 nucleotides read TGTGCCAGCAGCCTTCAGTGGAGGACTGAAGCTTTCTTT.

V usage is TRBV5-6 and J usage is TRBJ2-5; tentatively, D is TRBD1 (5 bases). Germline assignment: CDR1 SGHDT and CDR2 YYEEEE. This CDR3 spans 12 amino acids. V gave up 7 bases and J gave up 2 bases, with 9 bases separating them. The CDR3 reads CASGAAQETQYF. Here the CDR3 DNA reads TGTGCCAGCGGGGCAGCTCAAGAGACCCAGTACTTC.

V usage is TRBV6-5 and J usage is TRBJ2-5, with D tentatively TRBD1 (6 bases). The CDR3 runs 15 residues. Germline values: CDR1 MNHEY, CDR2 SVGAGI. Trimming shortened V by 5 bases and J by 2 bases, and 15 bases separated the two germline ends. CDR3 region: CASSTRTERQETQYF. The CDR3 DNA reads TGTGCCAGCAGTACCCGGACAGAACGACAAGAGACCCAGTACTTC.

This clone was picked up one time. The genes are TRBV19 and TRBJ2-3, with a tentative D call TRBD1 (5 bases). V was trimmed by 2 bases and J by 4 bases, leaving 16 bases between them. The CDR3 length is 16 residues. Germline V gives CDR1 LNHDA, CDR2 SQIVND (reference sequence). The DNA for the CDR3 is TGTGCCAGTAGTATAACATTAGGGGTTATCGCAGATACGCAGTATTTT. Translated: CASSITLGVIADTQYF.

This clone was counted a single time. The chain has TRBV2 and TRBJ1-1, with TRBD1 identical over 8 bases. Germline CDR1 and CDR2: SNHLY and FYNNEI. This CDR3 contains 15 residues. Unmatched junction bases numbered 5, after V lost 1 base and J lost 4 bases. The CDR3 DNA is TGTGCCAGCAGTGAAGTGGCAGGGGGCGCCACTGAAGCTTTCTTT. Protein sequence: CASSEVAGGATEAFF.

The J gene is TRBJ2-1, the V gene TRBV19; 7 nucleotides agree with TRBD1. V shed 7 bases, J shed 7 bases, and the junction held 7 bases outside the gene matches. This CDR3 has 13 amino acids. CDR1 LNHDA and CDR2 SQIVND come from the germline V gene (reference sequence). This CDR3 reads CASNRGWGNEQFF. CDR3 sequence (DNA): TGTGCCAGTAACAGGGGCTGGGGGAATGAGCAGTTCTTC.

The chain is built from TRBV2 and TRBJ1-5; 7 bases align to TRBD1. The CDR3 totals 16 residues. CDR1 is SNHLY, CDR2 FYNNEI, per germline. V lost 2 bases to trimming and J lost 1 base; unmatched junction nucleotides: 5. The DNA of the CDR3 is TGTGCCAGCAGTGAACAGGGGGGTGTCAGCAATCAGCCCCAGCATTTT. This encodes CASSEQGGVSNQPQHF.

This sequence joins TRBV10-3 and TRBJ2-7, with D possibly TRBD2 on 7 matching bases. The CDR3 runs 14 residues. Between the trimmed V and J ends, which lost 6 bases and 1 base, there was a span of 13 bases. Germline assignment: CDR1 ENHRY and CDR2 SYGVKD. CDR3 residues: CAIRGGGGSYEQYF. CDR3 nucleotides: TGTGCCATCAGGGGAGGGGGGGGTTCCTACGAGCAGTACTTC.

The J gene is TRBJ2-6, the V gene TRBV4-2; no reliable D call. Germline V lookup: CDR1 LGHNA, CDR2 YNFKEQ. This CDR3 region has 17 residues. V lost 0 bases and J lost 1, with 10 bases in between. The CDR3 spells CASSQEQFASGANVLTF. The CDR3 DNA reads as TGTGCCAGCAGCCAAGAGCAGTTTGCTTCTGGGGCCAACGTCCTGACTTTC.

This chain's CDR3 is CASSLSGPPGQPQHF. The CDR3 coding sequence is TGTGCCAGCAGTTTAAGCGGGCCTCCGGGACAGCCCCAGCATTTT. The chain links TRBV27 to TRBJ1-5; D unresolved. The CDR3 covers 15 residues. Trimming cost V 2 bases and J 7 bases, with 15 bases left between them. In germline, CDR1 is MNHEY, CDR2 SMNVEV (reference sequence).

The chain recombines TRBV5-4 with TRBJ2-7; the match to TRBD1 covers 9 bases. Trimming took 3 bases from V and 6 from J; bases not matched to a gene: 13. This CDR3 has 16 residues. Germline V gene data show CDR1 as SGHNT and CDR2 as YYREEE (reference sequence). CDR3 nucleotides: TGTGCCAGCAGCTCGGACCCCTCGGACAGGGGATCCGAGCAGTACTTC. It translates to CASSSDPSDRGSEQYF.

The chain links TRBV11-2 to TRBJ2-1; D may be TRBD2 (6 bases). Trimming removed 7 bases at V and 5 bases at J, with 18 bases between. Germline loops: CDR1 SGHAT, CDR2 FQNNGV. There are 15 residues in the CDR3. CDR3 loop: CASNLRASENNEQFF. In DNA, the CDR3 is TGTGCCAGCAACCTTAGGGCTAGCGAGAACAATGAGCAGTTCTTC.

This rearrangement joins TRBV5-6 to TRBJ2-1, with 9 bases fitting TRBD1. Germline V gene sequence: CDR1 SGHDT, CDR2 YYEEEE. Trimming at V came to 0 bases and at J to 7 bases, leaving 5 bases not matched to a gene. The CDR3 consists of 15 residues. CDR3 sequence: CASSLADRGGNEQFF. The CDR3 coding sequence is TGTGCCAGCAGCTTGGCGGACAGGGGTGGGAATGAGCAGTTCTTC.

The chain couples TRBV19 to TRBJ1-5; the D gene is possibly TRBD1 (6 bases). The V gene lost 6 bases and the J gene lost 0 bases, with 24 bases spanning the gap. The CDR3 contains 19 residues. Germline V CDR1 and CDR2: LNHDA, SQIVND (reference sequence). CDR3 residues: CASSRQPTGLGVSNQPQHF. Here the CDR3 DNA reads TGTGCCAGTAGCCGCCAACCTACAGGGCTGGGGGTTAGCAATCAGCCCCAGCATTTT. The variable domain in full, with the rest retrieved from reference TRBV19 and TRBJ1-5, is DGGITQSPKYLFRKEGQNVTLSCEQNLNHDAMYWYRQDPGQGLRLIYYSQIVNDFQKGDIAEGYSVSREKKESFPLTVTSAQKNPTAFYLCASSRQPTGLGVSNQPQHFGDGTRLSIL.

This rearrangement joins TRBV2 to TRBJ2-7, with 7 bases that match TRBD1. V lost 7 bases to trimming and J lost 3 bases; unmatched junction nucleotides: 12. From germline, CDR1 is SNHLY and CDR2 FYNNEI. This CDR3 comprises 15 residues. The CDR3 DNA reads TGTGCCAGCATCCCCCAAGGGACAGAATACTACGAGCAGTACTTC. It encodes CASIPQGTEYYEQYF. Full variable domain (outside the CDR3, taken from reference TRBV2 and TRBJ2-7): EPEVTQTPSHQVTQMGQEVILRCVPISNHLYFYWYRQILGQKVEFLVSFYNNEISEKSEIFDDQFSVERPDGSNFTLKIRSTKLEDSAMYFCASIPQGTEYYEQYFGPGTRLTVT.

This chain uses TRBV5-1 with TRBJ1-2, with D unclear. The CDR3 loop spans 14 amino acids. Germline V gene data show CDR1 as SGHRS and CDR2 as YFSETQ. V gave up 2 bases and J gave up 8 bases, with 16 bases separating them. CDR3 nucleotides: TGCGCCAGCAGCTTCTTCAATGAGGGATCGGGCTACACCTTC. Translating gives CASSFFNEGSGYTF.

The chain couples TRBV12-3 or TRBV12-4 to TRBJ1-3; D is undetermined. V lost 4 bases and J 9 bases, leaving 10 bases between the germline ends. The CDR3 consists of 12 residues. For the CDR3, the DNA is TGTGCCAGCAGTTGGGTACGCGGCACCATATATTTT. This sequence encodes CASSWVRGTIYF.

The genes are TRBV18 and TRBJ1-1; the match to TRBD1 covers 11 bases. The CDR3 is 14 residues long. The germline CDR1 and CDR2 sequences are KGHSH and LQKENI. Trimming cost V 4 bases and J 4 bases; bases outside gene matches: 2. DNA for the CDR3: TGTGCCAGCTCACAGGGGACAGGGGGCACTGAAGCTTTCTTT. Translation: CASSQGTGGTEAFF. The full variable domain, its missing parts supplied by reference TRBV18 and TRBJ1-1, is NAGVMQNPRHLVRRRGQEARLRCSPMKGHSHVYWYRQLPEEGLKFMVYLQKENIIDESGMPKERFSAEFPKEGPSILRIQQVVRGDSAAYFCASSQGTGGTEAFFGQGTRLTVV.